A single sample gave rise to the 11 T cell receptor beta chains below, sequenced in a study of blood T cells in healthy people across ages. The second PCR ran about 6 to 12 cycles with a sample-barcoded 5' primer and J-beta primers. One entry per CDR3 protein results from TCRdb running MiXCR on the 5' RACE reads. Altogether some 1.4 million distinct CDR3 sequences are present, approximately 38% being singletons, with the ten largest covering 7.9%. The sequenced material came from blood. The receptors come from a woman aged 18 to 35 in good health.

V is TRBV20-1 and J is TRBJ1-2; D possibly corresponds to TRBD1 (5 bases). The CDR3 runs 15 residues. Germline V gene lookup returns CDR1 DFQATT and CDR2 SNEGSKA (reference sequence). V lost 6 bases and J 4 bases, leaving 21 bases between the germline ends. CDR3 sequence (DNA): TGCAGTGCACACAGTACGGACCAAGGGACCTATGGCTACACCTTC. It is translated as CSAHSTDQGTYGYTF.

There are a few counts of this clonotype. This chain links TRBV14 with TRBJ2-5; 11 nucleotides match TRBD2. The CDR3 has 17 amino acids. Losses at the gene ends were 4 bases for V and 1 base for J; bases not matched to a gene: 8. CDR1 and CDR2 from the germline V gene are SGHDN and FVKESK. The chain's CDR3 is CASSPLLAGVVQETQYF. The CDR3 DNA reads TGTGCCAGCAGCCCCCTACTAGCGGGAGTGGTCCAAGAGACCCAGTACTTC.

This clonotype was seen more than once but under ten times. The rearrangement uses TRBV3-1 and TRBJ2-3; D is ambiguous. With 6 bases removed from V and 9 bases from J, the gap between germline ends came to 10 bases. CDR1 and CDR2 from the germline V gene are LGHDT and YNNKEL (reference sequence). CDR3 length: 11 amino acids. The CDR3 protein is CASRILGTQYF. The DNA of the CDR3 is TGTGCCAGCAGGATTCTGGGCACGCAGTATTTT.

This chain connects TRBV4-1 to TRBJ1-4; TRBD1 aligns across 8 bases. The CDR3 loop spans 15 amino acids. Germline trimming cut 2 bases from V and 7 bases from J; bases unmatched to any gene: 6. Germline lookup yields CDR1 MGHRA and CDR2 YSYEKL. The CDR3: CASSQQDRVSEKLFF. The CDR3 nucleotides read TGCGCCAGCAGCCAACAGGACAGGGTTAGTGAAAAACTGTTTTTT.

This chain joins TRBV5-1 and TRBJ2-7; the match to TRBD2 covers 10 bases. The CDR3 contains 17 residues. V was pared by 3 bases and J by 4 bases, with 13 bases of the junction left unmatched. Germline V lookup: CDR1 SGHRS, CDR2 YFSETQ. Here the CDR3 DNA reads TGCGCCAGCAGCTACGGGACTAGCGCACCTCAAGGGTACGAGCAGTACTTC. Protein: CASSYGTSAPQGYEQYF.

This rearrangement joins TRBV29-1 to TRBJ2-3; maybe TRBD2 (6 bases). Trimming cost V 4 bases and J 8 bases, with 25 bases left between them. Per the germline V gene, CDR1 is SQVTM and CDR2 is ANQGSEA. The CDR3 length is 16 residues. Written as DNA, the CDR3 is TGCAGCGTTGGGGTCGGCGTTACAGAATGGGGAGGTACGCAGTATTTT. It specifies CSVGVGVTEWGGTQYF.

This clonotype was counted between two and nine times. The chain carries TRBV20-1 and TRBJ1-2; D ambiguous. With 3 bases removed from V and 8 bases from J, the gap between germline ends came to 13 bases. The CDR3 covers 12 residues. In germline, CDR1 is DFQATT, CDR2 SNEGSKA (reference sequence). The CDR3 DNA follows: TGCAGTGCTAGGGAGAGGGAGGGAGGCTACACCTTC. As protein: CSAREREGGYTF.

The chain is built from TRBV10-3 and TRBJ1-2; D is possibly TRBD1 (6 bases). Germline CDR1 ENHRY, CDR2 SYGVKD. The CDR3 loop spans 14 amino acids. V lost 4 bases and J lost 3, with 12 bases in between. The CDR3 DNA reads TGTGCCATCAGTGGTCCGGACAGCTACTATGGCTACACCTTC. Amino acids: CAISGPDSYYGYTF.

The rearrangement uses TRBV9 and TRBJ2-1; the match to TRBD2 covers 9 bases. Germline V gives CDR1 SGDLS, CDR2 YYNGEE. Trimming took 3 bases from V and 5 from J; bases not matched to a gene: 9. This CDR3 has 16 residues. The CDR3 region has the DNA TGTGCCAGCAGCGCAGGGACTAGCCCTATCCACAATGAGCAGTTCTTC. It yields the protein CASSAGTSPIHNEQFF.

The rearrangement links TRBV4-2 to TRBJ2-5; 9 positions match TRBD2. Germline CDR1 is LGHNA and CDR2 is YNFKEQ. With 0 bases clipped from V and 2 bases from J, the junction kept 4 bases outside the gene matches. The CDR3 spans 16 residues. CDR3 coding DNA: TGTGCCAGCAGCCAAGATGGCGCGGGGGGGCAAGAGACCCAGTACTTC. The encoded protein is CASSQDGAGGQETQYF.

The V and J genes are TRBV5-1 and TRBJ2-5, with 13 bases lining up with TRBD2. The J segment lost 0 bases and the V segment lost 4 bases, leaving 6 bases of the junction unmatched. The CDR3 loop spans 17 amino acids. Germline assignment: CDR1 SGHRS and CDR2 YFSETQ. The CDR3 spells CASSPWTSGGNQETQYF. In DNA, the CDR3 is TGCGCCAGCAGCCCGTGGACTAGCGGGGGCAACCAAGAGACCCAGTACTTC.